A single sample gave rise to the 19 T cell receptor beta chains below, sequenced in a study of blood T cell repertoires in COVID-19. This table comes from immunoSEQ multiplex PCR, and its TCRdb copy is limited to in-frame clones, with some not included. This table holds 350,000 to 450,000 clones, 85% found once. The sample consisted of peripheral blood. The receptors were gathered from a woman aged 18-29 years with acute or convalescent COVID-19.

The chain uses TRBV28 and TRBJ2-7; D possibly corresponds to TRBD1 (5 bases). The CDR3 is made up of 12 amino acids. CDR1 is MDHEN and CDR2 is SYDVKM in the germline V gene. Trimming stripped 3 bases from V and 3 bases from J, with 6 bases between. CDR3 nucleotides: TGTGCCAGCAGTTTCGACAGCTACGAGCAGTACTTC. Its translation: CASSFDSYEQYF.

V usage is TRBV24-1 and J usage is TRBJ2-1, with TRBD1 as a possible D gene (5 bases). CDR3 size: 13 residues. The V gene lost 9 bases and the J gene lost 0 bases, with 8 bases spanning the gap. The germline gives CDR1 KGHDR, CDR2 SFDVKD. The CDR3 loop reads CATQGSSYNEQFF. The CDR3 DNA follows: TGTGCCACCCAGGGTAGCTCCTACAATGAGCAGTTCTTC.

This clone was recorded only once. The chain joins TRBV10-3 to TRBJ1-2; D uncertain. Germline V lookup: CDR1 ENHRY, CDR2 SYGVKD. V was clipped by 2 bases and J by 4 bases, with 11 bases between them. This CDR3 region has 14 residues. The CDR3 DNA follows: TGTGCCATCAGTGAGACGGGTAGCGGCTATGGCTACACCTTC. This sequence encodes CAISETGSGYGYTF.

The rearrangement uses TRBV21-1 and TRBJ2-5; whether TRBD1, the table's D call, matches the DNA was not checked. TRBV21-1 counts as a pseudogene. The CDR3 has 13 amino acids. In DNA form, the CDR3 reads TGTGCCAGCAGCCAACCAGGGAAAGAGACCCAGTACTTC. It yields the protein CASSQPGKETQYF.

The rearrangement uses TRBV6-5 and TRBJ1-5; TRBD1 agrees at 9 bases. Trimming removed 6 bases from V and 7 bases from J; junction bases left unmatched: 10. Germline-derived CDR1 and CDR2 are MNHEY and SVGAGI. CDR3 size: 15 residues. The CDR3 DNA reads as TGTGCCAGCAGCCTCGGACAGGGGTTCCAACAGCCCCAGCATTTT. Protein sequence: CASSLGQGFQQPQHF.

This chain links TRBV24-1 with TRBJ2-7; 7 bases are a match to TRBD1. The V and J ends lost 9 bases and 4 bases, in that order; junction bases with no gene match: 11. The CDR3 covers 14 residues. Per germline, CDR1 KGHDR and CDR2 SFDVKD. The CDR3 DNA follows: TGTGCCACCCAACCGGGACAGACATTTTACGAGCAGTACTTC. Amino acid sequence: CATQPGQTFYEQYF.

This clone is a singleton in its sample. The gene calls are TRBV7-8 and TRBJ2-1; no firm D call. Germline assignment: CDR1 SGHVS and CDR2 FQNEAQ. The CDR3 spans 12 residues. V lost 4 bases and J lost 8, with 9 bases in between. CDR3 amino acids: CASSSTTHEQFF. CDR3 bases: TGTGCCAGCAGCTCCACCACTCATGAGCAGTTCTTC.

The chain combines TRBV11-2 with TRBJ1-1; D gene unclear. Trimming took off 6 bases at V and 1 base at J, with 6 bases between the two ends. Germline loops: CDR1 SGHAT, CDR2 FQNNGV. The CDR3 is 12 residues long. For the CDR3, the DNA is TGTGCCAGCAGTAGCCGGAACACTGAAGCTTTCTTT. As protein: CASSSRNTEAFF.

This sequence joins TRBV9 and TRBJ2-5, with D possibly being TRBD2 (6 bases). V was pared by 3 bases and J by 3 bases, with 18 bases between. Per the germline V gene, CDR1 is SGDLS and CDR2 is YYNGEE. The CDR3 loop spans 16 amino acids. CDR3 nucleotide sequence: TGTGCCAGCAGCGCGTCCACAGGACTACAGAAAGAGACCCAGTACTTC. Its protein is CASSASTGLQKETQYF.

This chain links TRBV27 with TRBJ2-7; TRBD2 aligns across 8 bases. J lost 2 bases, V lost 2 bases, and 5 bases had no gene match. Germline assignment: CDR1 MNHEY and CDR2 SMNVEV (reference sequence). The CDR3 loop spans 15 amino acids. CDR3 nucleotides: TGTGCCAGCAGTTTAGGCCCTAGCGGGCCCTACGAGCAGTACTTC. It translates to CASSLGPSGPYEQYF.

V usage is TRBV7-9 and J usage is TRBJ1-2, with D possibly matching TRBD1 (6 bases). Germline lookup yields CDR1 SEHNR and CDR2 FQNEAQ (reference sequence). Trimming removed 1 base at V and 8 bases at J, with 14 bases between. The CDR3 sequence is 14 residues long. CDR3 amino acids: CASSLGEQGYGYTF. In DNA, the CDR3 is TGTGCCAGCAGCTTAGGGGAACAGGGTTACGGCTACACCTTC. Looking up the rest from reference TRBV7-9 and TRBJ1-2 gives the full variable domain: DTGVSQNPRHKITKRGQNVTFRCDPISEHNRLYWYRQTLGQGPEFLTYFQNEAQLEKSRLLSDRFSAERPKGSFSTLEIQRTEQGDSAMYLCASSLGEQGYGYTFGSGTRLTVV.

The V and J genes are TRBV3-1 (or the pseudogene TRBV3-2) and TRBJ2-7; 8 bases fit TRBD1. With 4 bases clipped from V and 3 bases from J, the junction kept 2 bases outside the gene matches. Per the germline V gene, CDR1 is LGHDT and CDR2 is YNNKEL (reference sequence). The length of the CDR3 is 13 residues. CDR3 sequence (DNA): TGTGCCAGCAGCCCGACAGGGGACTACGAGCAGTACTTC. Its translation: CASSPTGDYEQYF.

The rearrangement links TRBV7-2 to TRBJ2-1, with D hard to call. The germline V gene has CDR1 SGHTA and CDR2 FQGNSA. This CDR3 contains 15 residues. The V end lost 5 bases, the J end lost 2 bases, and 13 bases lay between the germline ends. CDR3 in amino acids: CASSRPLGPYNEQFF. The CDR3, as DNA: TGTGCCAGCAGCCGCCCGCTTGGGCCCTACAATGAGCAGTTCTTC.

The chain employs TRBV10-3 and TRBJ1-1; 7 nucleotides line up with TRBD1. V lost 3 bases, J lost 2 bases, and 15 bases stayed unmatched. The germline V gene has CDR1 ENHRY and CDR2 SYGVKD. The CDR3 is 18 amino acids. The CDR3 coding sequence is TGTGCCATCAGTGACTCCATCGACAGGGTGTGGGGAAACACTGAAGCTTTCTTT. Translating it yields CAISDSIDRVWGNTEAFF.

This rearrangement joins TRBV3-1 (or the pseudogene TRBV3-2) to TRBJ1-2; no definite D call. CDR1 and CDR2 from the germline V gene are LGHDT and YNNKEL (reference sequence). Trimming took off 6 bases at V and 8 bases at J, with 16 bases between the two ends. The CDR3 sequence is 13 residues long. CDR3 coding DNA: TGTGCCAGCAGACCCGGGATGGGTGAAGGCTACACCTTC. This translates into CASRPGMGEGYTF.

The chain has TRBV18 and TRBJ1-1; 8 nucleotides line up with TRBD1. The CDR3 extends over 15 amino acids. V shed 0 bases, J shed 5 bases, and the junction held 5 bases outside the gene matches. The germline CDR1 and CDR2 sequences are KGHSH and LQKENI. The CDR3 loop is CASSPPPRGPTEAFF. The CDR3 nucleotides read TGTGCCAGCTCACCACCGCCCAGGGGGCCAACTGAAGCTTTCTTT. Drawing the rest from reference TRBV18 and TRBJ1-1, the complete variable domain is NAGVMQNPRHLVRRRGQEARLRCSPMKGHSHVYWYRQLPEEGLKFMVYLQKENIIDESGMPKERFSAEFPKEGPSILRIQQVVRGDSAAYFCASSPPPRGPTEAFFGQGTRLTVV.

J is TRBJ1-2 and V is TRBV19; TRBD1 might be the D (5 bases). Deletions cut 7 bases from V and 2 bases from J, with 11 bases between. The CDR3 has 13 amino acids. CDR1 LNHDA and CDR2 SQIVND come from the germline V gene (reference sequence). The CDR3, as DNA: TGTGCCAGTAATGAAAGGGGAAACTATGGCTACACCTTC. Amino acids: CASNERGNYGYTF. Based on the CDR3 plus reference TRBV19 and TRBJ1-2, the full variable domain is DGGITQSPKYLFRKEGQNVTLSCEQNLNHDAMYWYRQDPGQGLRLIYYSQIVNDFQKGDIAEGYSVSREKKESFPLTVTSAQKNPTAFYLCASNERGNYGYTFGSGTRLTVV.

This clone was seen a single time. The chain links TRBV9 to TRBJ2-3; D perhaps matches TRBD2 (5 bases). Deletions cut 2 bases from V and 2 bases from J, with 9 bases between. The CDR3 spans 14 residues. CDR1 is SGDLS and CDR2 is YYNGEE in the germline V gene. This chain's CDR3 is CASSVTRVTDTQYF. The CDR3 region has the DNA TGTGCCAGCAGCGTTACTAGAGTCACAGATACGCAGTATTTT.

The chain joins TRBV9 to TRBJ2-5; 10 bases match TRBD2. The CDR3 is made up of 15 amino acids. Germline values: CDR1 SGDLS, CDR2 YYNGEE. Trimming at V came to 3 bases and at J to 0 bases, leaving 2 bases not matched to a gene. The CDR3 here is CASSEGLAYQETQYF. The CDR3 bases are TGTGCCAGCAGCGAGGGACTAGCGTACCAAGAGACCCAGTACTTC. Supplemented by reference TRBV9 and TRBJ2-5, the full variable domain reads DSGVTQTPKHLITATGQRVTLRCSPRSGDLSVYWYQQSLDQGLQFLIQYYNGEERAKGNILERFSAQQFPDLHSELNLSSLELGDSALYFCASSEGLAYQETQYFGPGTRLLVL.